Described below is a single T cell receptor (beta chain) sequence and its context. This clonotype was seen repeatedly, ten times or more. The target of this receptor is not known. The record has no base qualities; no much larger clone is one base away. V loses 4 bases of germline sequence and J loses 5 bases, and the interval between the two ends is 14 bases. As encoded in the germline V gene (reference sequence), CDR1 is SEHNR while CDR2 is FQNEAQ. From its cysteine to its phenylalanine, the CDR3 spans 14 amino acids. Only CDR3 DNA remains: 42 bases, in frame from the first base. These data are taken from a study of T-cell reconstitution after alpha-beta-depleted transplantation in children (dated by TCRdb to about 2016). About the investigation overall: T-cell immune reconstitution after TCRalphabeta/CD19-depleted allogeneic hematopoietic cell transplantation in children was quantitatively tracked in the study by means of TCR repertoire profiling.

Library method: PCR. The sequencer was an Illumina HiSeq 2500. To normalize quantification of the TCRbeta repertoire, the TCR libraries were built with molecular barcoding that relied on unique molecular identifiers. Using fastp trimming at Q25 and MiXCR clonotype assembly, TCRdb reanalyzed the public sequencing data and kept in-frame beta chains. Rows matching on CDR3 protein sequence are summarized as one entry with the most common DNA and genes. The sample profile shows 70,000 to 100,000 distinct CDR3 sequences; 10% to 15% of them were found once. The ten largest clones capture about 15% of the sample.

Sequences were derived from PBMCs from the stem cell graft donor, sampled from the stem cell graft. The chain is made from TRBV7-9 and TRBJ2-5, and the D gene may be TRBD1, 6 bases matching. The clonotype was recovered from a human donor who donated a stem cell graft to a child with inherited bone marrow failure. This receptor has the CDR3 CASSSGTTRETQYF. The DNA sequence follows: TGTGCCAGCAGCTCCGGGACAACGAGGGAGACCCAGTACTTC.